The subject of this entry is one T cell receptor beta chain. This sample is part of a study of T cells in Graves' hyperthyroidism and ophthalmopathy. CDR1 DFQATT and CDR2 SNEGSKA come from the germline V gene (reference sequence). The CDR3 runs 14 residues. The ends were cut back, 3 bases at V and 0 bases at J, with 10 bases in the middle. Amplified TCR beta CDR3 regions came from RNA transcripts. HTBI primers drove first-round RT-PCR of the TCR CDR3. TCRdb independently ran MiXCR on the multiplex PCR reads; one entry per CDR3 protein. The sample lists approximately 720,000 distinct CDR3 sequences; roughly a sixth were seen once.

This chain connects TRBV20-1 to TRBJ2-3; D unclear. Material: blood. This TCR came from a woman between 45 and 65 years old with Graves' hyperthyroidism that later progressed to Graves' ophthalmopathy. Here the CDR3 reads CSASELLSTDTQYF. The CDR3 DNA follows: TGCAGTGCTAGCGAGCTACTGAGCACAGATACGCAGTATTTT.